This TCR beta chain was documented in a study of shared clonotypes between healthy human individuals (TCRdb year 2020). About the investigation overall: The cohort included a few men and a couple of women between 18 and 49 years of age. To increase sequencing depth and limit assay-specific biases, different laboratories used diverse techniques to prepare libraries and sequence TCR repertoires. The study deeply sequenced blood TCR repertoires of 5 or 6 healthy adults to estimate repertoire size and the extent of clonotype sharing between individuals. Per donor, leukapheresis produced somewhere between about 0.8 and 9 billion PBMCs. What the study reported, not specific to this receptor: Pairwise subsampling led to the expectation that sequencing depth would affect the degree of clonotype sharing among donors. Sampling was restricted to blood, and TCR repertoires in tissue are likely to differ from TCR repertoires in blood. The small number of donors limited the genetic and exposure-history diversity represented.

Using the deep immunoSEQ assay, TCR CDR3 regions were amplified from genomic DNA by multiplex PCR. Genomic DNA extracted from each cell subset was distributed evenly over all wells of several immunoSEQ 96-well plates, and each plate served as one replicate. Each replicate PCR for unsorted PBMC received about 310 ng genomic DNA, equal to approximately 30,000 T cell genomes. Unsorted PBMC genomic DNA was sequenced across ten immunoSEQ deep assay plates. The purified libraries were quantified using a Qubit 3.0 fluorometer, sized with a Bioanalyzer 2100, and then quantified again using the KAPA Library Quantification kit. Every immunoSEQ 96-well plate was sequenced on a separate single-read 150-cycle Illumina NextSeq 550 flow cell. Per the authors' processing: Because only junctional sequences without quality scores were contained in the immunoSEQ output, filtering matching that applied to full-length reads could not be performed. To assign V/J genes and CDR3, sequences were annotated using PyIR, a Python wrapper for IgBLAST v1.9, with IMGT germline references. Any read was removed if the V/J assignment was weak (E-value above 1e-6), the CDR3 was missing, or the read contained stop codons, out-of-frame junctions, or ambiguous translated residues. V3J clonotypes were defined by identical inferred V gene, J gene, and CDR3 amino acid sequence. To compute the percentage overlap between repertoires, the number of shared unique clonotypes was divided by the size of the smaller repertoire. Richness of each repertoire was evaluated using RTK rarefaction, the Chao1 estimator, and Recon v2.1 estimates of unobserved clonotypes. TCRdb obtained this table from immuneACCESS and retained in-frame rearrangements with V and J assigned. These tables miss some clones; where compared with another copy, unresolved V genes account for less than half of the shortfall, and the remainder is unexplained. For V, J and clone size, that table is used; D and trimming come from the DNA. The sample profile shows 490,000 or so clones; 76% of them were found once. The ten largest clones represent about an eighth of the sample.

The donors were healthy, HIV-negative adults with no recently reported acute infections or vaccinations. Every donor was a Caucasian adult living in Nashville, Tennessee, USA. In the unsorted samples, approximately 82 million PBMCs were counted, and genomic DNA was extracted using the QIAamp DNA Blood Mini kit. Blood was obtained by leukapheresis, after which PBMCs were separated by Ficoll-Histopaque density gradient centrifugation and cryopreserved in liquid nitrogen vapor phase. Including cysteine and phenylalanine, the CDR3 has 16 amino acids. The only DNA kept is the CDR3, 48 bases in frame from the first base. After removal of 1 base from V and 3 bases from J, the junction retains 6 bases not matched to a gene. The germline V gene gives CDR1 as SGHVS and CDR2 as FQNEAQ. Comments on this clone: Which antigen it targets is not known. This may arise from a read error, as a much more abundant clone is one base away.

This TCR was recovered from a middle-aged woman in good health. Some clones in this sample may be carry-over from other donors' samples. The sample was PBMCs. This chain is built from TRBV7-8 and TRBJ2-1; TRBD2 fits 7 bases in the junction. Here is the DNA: TGTGCCAGCAGCTTAGGGGGCGGGAGCGGCTACAATGAGCAGTTCTTC. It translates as CASSLGGGSGYNEQFF.